What follows describes a single TCR beta chain. The target antigen is unknown. Some clones are missing from TCRdb's copy, which holds only in-frame ones; the method was immunoSEQ multiplex PCR. The sample yields almost 250,000 clones, roughly 74% seen once. This entry belongs to a study of cytotoxic CD8 clonotypes in ibrutinib-treated CLL. Across the study: Included were about a dozen relapsed/refractory and about 14 treatment-naive patients, of whom roughly 17 were IGHV unmutated. Response samples were taken after a median of 12 months on treatment, range 6 to 36.

Findings and limits, study-wide: Under therapy, public clonotypes either contracted or stayed stable, and they were uncommon.

The material was PBMCs, obtained after 24 months of ibrutinib treatment. This clonotype originated in a human donor with chronic lymphocytic leukemia.

The CDR3 loop is CASRKGGMNTGELFF. The CDR3 DNA is TGTGCCAGTCGGAAGGGGGGGATGAACACCGGGGAGCTGTTTTTT. J is TRBJ2-2 and V is TRBV6-5, with D perhaps matching TRBD2 (7 bases). The V and J ends lost 9 bases and 1 base respectively, with 15 bases between them. The CDR3 has 15 residues. In germline, CDR1 is MNHEY, CDR2 SVGAGI.